The rows below give T cell receptor beta chains drawn from one sample of a study of T cell responses to AZD1222 COVID-19 vaccine. The repertoire was sequenced with immunoSEQ multiplex PCR; TCRdb's copy has only in-frame clones and lacks some. In the table there are some 250,000 clones, approximately 94% of which are singletons. The starting material was peripheral blood, obtained 28 days after the second AZD1222 dose. The origin of the receptors is an adult who received the AZD1222 COVID-19 vaccine. Each CDR3 is given with its conserved first and last residue. A D gene is named only where the DNA matches it firmly. A clone size is listed for some rows: how often the clone was seen (once, few, many), or a class if it is expanded.

V gene,D gene,J gene,clone size,CDR3 protein,CDR3 DNA
TRBV2,TRBD2,TRBJ2-2,-,CASRTGLAGLTGELFF,TGTGCCAGCAGGACTGGACTAGCGGGGCTGACCGGGGAGCTGTTTTTT
TRBV5-5,-,TRBJ1-3,-,CASSLLRESGNTIYF,TGTGCCAGCAGTCTCCTCAGGGAATCTGGAAACACCATATATTTT
TRBV2,TRBD2,TRBJ2-5,-,CASTLHRAGGQETQYF,TGTGCCAGCACCCTTCACAGAGCGGGGGGCCAAGAGACCCAGTACTTC
TRBV4-1,TRBD2,TRBJ2-1,-,CASSQSGGLGDEQFF,TGCGCCAGCAGCCAATCGGGAGGGTTAGGGGATGAGCAGTTCTTC
TRBV28,-,TRBJ2-7,-,CASVWAGSYEQYF,TGTGCCAGCGTATGGGCGGGAAGCTACGAGCAGTACTTC
TRBV24-1,TRBD1,TRBJ2-1,-,CATSEGTGGPDEQFF,TGTGCCACCAGTGAAGGGACAGGGGGCCCGGATGAGCAGTTCTTC
TRBV12-3/TRBV12-4,-,TRBJ2-2,-,CASSIGGELFF,TGTGCCAGCAGTATAGGCGGGGAGCTGTTTTTT
TRBV3-1/TRBV3-2,-,TRBJ1-4,-,CASNQRGGDEKLFF,TGTGCCAGCAACCAACGGGGCGGCGATGAAAAACTGTTTTTT
TRBV24-1,TRBD1,TRBJ1-3,-,CATGAGNTIYF,TGTGCGACAGGGGCTGGAAACACCATATATTTT
TRBV5-4,TRBD1,TRBJ2-7,-,CASSLPGTGGIEQYF,TGTGCCAGCAGCTTGCCTGGGACAGGGGGTATCGAGCAGTACTTC
TRBV9,TRBD1,TRBJ2-7,-,CASSAGGTGSSEQYF,TGTGCCAGCAGCGCCGGGGGGACAGGGTCCTCCGAGCAGTACTTC
TRBV18,-,TRBJ2-1,-,CASSPFWTTGNEQFF,TGTGCCAGCTCACCATTCTGGACCACGGGGAATGAGCAGTTCTTC
TRBV20-1,-,TRBJ1-1,-,CSASLADKAFF,TGCAGTGCTAGCCTAGCGGACAAAGCTTTCTTT
TRBV2,TRBD1,TRBJ2-7,-,CASSGGQGGYEQYF,TGTGCCAGCAGCGGCGGACAGGGCGGGTACGAGCAGTACTTC
TRBV3-1/TRBV3-2,TRBD1,TRBJ2-5,-,CASSQTTGSQETQYF,TGTGCCAGCAGCCAAACGACAGGGTCCCAAGAGACCCAGTACTTC
TRBV13,-,TRBJ2-7,-,CASSSTDEQYF,TGTGCCAGCAGCTCCACTGACGAGCAGTACTTC
TRBV18,TRBD1,TRBJ1-2,-,CASSPPGTGVYGYTF,TGTGCCAGCTCACCACCGGGGACAGGGGTCTATGGCTACACCTTC
TRBV6-4,TRBD1,TRBJ2-7,once,CASTIEGRGMGSEQYF,TGTGCCAGCACCATCGAAGGCAGGGGGATGGGGAGCGAGCAGTACTTC
TRBV7-9,TRBD1,TRBJ1-6,once,CASSSNRGGSYNSPLHF,TGTGCCAGCAGCTCAAACAGGGGTGGTTCCTATAATTCACCCCTCCACTTT
TRBV29-1,TRBD1,TRBJ2-2,-,CSVSTPGQGRRGPNTGELFF,TGCAGCGTTTCTACACCGGGACAGGGTAGACGTGGGCCGAACACCGGGGAGCTGTTTTTT
TRBV27,-,TRBJ1-4,once,CASSWAVGEKLFF,TGTGCCAGCAGTTGGGCCGTGGGGGAAAAACTGTTTTTT
TRBV20-1,-,TRBJ1-1,-,CSVPGGTEAFF,TGCAGTGTCCCCGGGGGCACTGAAGCTTTCTTT
TRBV11-3,TRBD2,TRBJ2-2,-,CASSSGLAGGNTGELFF,TGTGCCAGCAGCTCTGGACTAGCGGGAGGGAACACCGGGGAGCTGTTTTTT
TRBV2,-,TRBJ1-6,-,CASSERRNATPLHF,TGTGCCAGCAGTGAAAGGAGGAATGCTACACCCCTCCACTTT
TRBV27,-,TRBJ2-7,-,CASSLEVGETYEQYF,TGTGCCAGCAGTTTAGAGGTCGGGGAGACCTACGAGCAGTACTTC
TRBV7-9,-,TRBJ1-2,-,CASSLGGGNYGYTF,TGTGCCAGCAGCTTAGGGGGCGGAAACTATGGCTACACCTTC
TRBV10-2,-,TRBJ1-1,-,CASWQRSRPEAFF,TGCGCCAGCTGGCAGAGGTCGCGCCCTGAAGCTTTCTTT
TRBV3-1/TRBV3-2,-,TRBJ1-6,-,CASSQDVSPLHF,TGTGCCAGCAGCCAAGACGTTTCACCCCTCCACTTT
TRBV15,-,TRBJ1-5,-,CATSVSYSNQPQHF,TGTGCCACCAGCGTCAGTTATAGCAATCAGCCCCAGCATTTT
TRBV28,TRBD1,TRBJ1-2,-,CASSLTGGRGGYTF,TGTGCCAGCAGTTTGACAGGGGGCAGGGGTGGCTACACCTTC
TRBV5-4,-,TRBJ2-2,-,CASSRHSGAGNTGELFF,TGTGCCAGCAGCCGACACTCCGGCGCGGGGAACACCGGGGAGCTGTTTTTT
TRBV6-5,-,TRBJ1-4,-,CASSYVSGGDEKLFF,TGTGCCAGCAGTTACGTTTCGGGGGGCGATGAAAAACTGTTTTTT
TRBV24-1,-,TRBJ1-6,-,CATSGTGSNSPLHF,TGTGCCACCAGTGGCACCGGGAGTAATTCACCCCTCCACTTT
TRBV29-1,-,TRBJ1-1,once,CSGGKINTEAFF,TGCAGCGGAGGGAAGATAAACACTGAAGCTTTCTTT
TRBV5-1,-,TRBJ2-2,-,CASSLTSGGPNTGELFF,TGCGCCAGCAGCCTAACGTCGGGCGGGCCGAACACCGGGGAGCTGTTTTTT
TRBV29-1,TRBD1,TRBJ1-2,-,CSVEGGTGNGYTF,TGCAGCGTTGAAGGCGGGACAGGGAATGGCTACACCTTC
TRBV18,-,TRBJ2-5,-,CASSPGGQETQYF,TGTGCCAGCTCACCGGGGGGACAAGAGACCCAGTACTTC
TRBV7-2,TRBD1,TRBJ1-2,-,CASSFKTGGGANYGYTF,TGTGCCAGCAGCTTTAAGACAGGGGGTGGAGCTAACTATGGCTACACCTTC
TRBV19,-,TRBJ2-1,once,CASGMEGGEQFF,TGTGCCAGTGGGATGGAGGGCGGTGAGCAGTTCTTC
TRBV11-3,-,TRBJ2-2,-,CASSLVSAGELFF,TGTGCCAGCAGCTTAGTGTCGGCCGGGGAGCTGTTTTTT
TRBV19,TRBD1,TRBJ1-3,-,CASNRDRVAGNTIYF,TGTGCCAGCAACAGGGACAGAGTGGCTGGAAACACCATATATTTT
TRBV5-5,-,TRBJ2-1,-,CASSFLGHLSNEQFF,TGTGCCAGCAGCTTCCTAGGACATCTAAGCAATGAGCAGTTCTTC
TRBV5-4,TRBD1,TRBJ2-5,-,CASSGTGTGQETQYF,TGTGCCAGCAGCGGAACCGGGACAGGGCAAGAGACCCAGTACTTC
TRBV5-6,-,TRBJ1-2,-,CASSWRDQGYGYTF,TGTGCCAGCAGCTGGCGAGACCAGGGGTATGGCTACACCTTC
TRBV28,TRBD1,TRBJ1-2,-,CASRTGSMYYGYTF,TGTGCCAGCAGGACAGGGAGTATGTACTATGGCTACACCTTC
TRBV24-1,TRBD2,TRBJ2-3,-,CATSDTGAGGLDTQYF,TGTGCCACCAGTGACACGGGAGCGGGAGGGTTAGATACGCAGTATTTT
TRBV19,TRBD1,TRBJ2-1,-,CASSGTGGNEQFF,TGTGCCAGTAGTGGGACAGGGGGCAATGAGCAGTTCTTC
TRBV18,-,TRBJ2-7,-,CASSPLGAHNYEQYF,TGTGCCAGCTCACCACTAGGCGCCCATAACTACGAGCAGTACTTC
TRBV7-3,TRBD2,TRBJ2-2,-,CASSMGLAGGTGELFF,TGTGCCAGCAGCATGGGACTAGCGGGGGGCACCGGGGAGCTGTTTTTT
TRBV28,TRBD1,TRBJ1-5,-,CASRLQGAQQPQHF,TGTGCCAGCAGACTACAGGGGGCGCAACAGCCCCAGCATTTT
TRBV10-3,-,TRBJ1-6,-,CAISPGREGNSPLHF,TGTGCCATCAGTCCCGGACGGGAGGGTAATTCACCCCTCCACTTT
TRBV5-4,-,TRBJ2-2,-,CASSTTSPGELFF,TGTGCCAGCAGCACGACCAGCCCCGGGGAGCTGTTTTTT